This TCR beta chain was recovered during a study of OX40 agonist ivuxolimab in advanced cancers. The CDR3 extends over 17 amino acids. Germline values: CDR1 LNHNV, CDR2 YYDKDF (reference sequence). V shed 0 bases and J shed 5 bases, with 16 bases lying between them. Produced via immunoSEQ multiplex PCR; TCRdb's table is partial and in-frame only. The sample lists about 45,000 clones, about nine tenths occurring once. The rearrangement uses TRBV15 and TRBJ1-4; D is undetermined. The input for sequencing was CD4+ or CD8+ T cells sorted from blood, taken in a trial of the OX40 agonist ivuxolimab. The clonotype originates from an adult with an advanced solid tumor such as melanoma, head and neck, liver or kidney cancer. Here the CDR3 DNA reads TGTGCCACCAGCAGAGAAGGACTGTCCTCCTCAAATGAAAAACTGTTTTTT. This encodes CATSREGLSSSNEKLFF.